Presented here are 25 T cell receptor beta chains from one specimen sequenced in a study of beta chain features in type 1 diabetes. TCRB transcripts that were expressed got sequenced, as all of the isolated RNA had been reverse transcribed. The assay was immunoSEQ multiplex PCR, and TCRdb's table has in-frame clones only and misses some. This sample has hundreds of thousands of clones; more than 12% occur once, and the top ten carry approximately 0.039%. Points from the study as a whole: There was a moderate but significant shortening of TCRB CDR3s in all four CD4+ subsets of Type 1 diabetes patients.

Antigens of these TCRs are unknown. Sequences were obtained from naive CD4+ T cells from blood. The receptors were sampled from a man between 18 and 29 years old with type 1 diabetes.

The rearrangement links TRBV4-3 to TRBJ2-7, with D uncertain. The CDR3 length is 15 residues. With 0 bases removed from V and 3 bases from J, the gap between germline ends came to 12 bases. CDR1 is LGHNA and CDR2 is YSLEER in the germline V gene. CDR3 in amino acids: CASSQEFLLGYEQYF. The CDR3 DNA is TGCGCCAGCAGCCAAGAGTTTTTGCTCGGCTACGAGCAGTACTTC.

This sequence joins TRBV30 and TRBJ2-4; TRBD1 matches 8 bases. Trimming took 0 bases from V and 0 from J; bases not matched to a gene: 1. The germline V gene encodes CDR1 GTSNPN and CDR2 SVGIG (reference sequence). CDR3 length: 15 amino acids. CDR3 in amino acids: CAWSVQGGAKNIQYF. In DNA, the CDR3 is TGTGCCTGGAGTGTACAGGGGGGAGCCAAAAACATTCAGTACTTC.

This clone showed up just a few times. This may come from a read error, since a much larger clone is one base off. The chain recombines TRBV5-4 with TRBJ2-5, with D uncertain. Germline-derived CDR1 and CDR2 are SGHNT and YYREEE (reference sequence). The CDR3 runs 11 residues. The V end was cut by 4 bases, the J end by 1 base, with 2 bases between. The CDR3 loop reads CASSVQETQYF. Here the CDR3 DNA reads TGTGCCAGCAGCGTCCAAGAGACCCAGTACTTC.

This clone was counted a few times. The rearrangement uses TRBV6-5 and TRBJ2-3, with TRBD2 identical over 8 bases. Germline-derived CDR1 and CDR2 are MNHEY and SVGAGI. V was clipped by 5 bases and J by 4 bases; unmatched bases: 2. This CDR3 has 13 residues. DNA of the CDR3: TGTGCCAGCAGTGGACTAGCTGCAGATACGCAGTATTTT. It specifies CASSGLAADTQYF.

The chain combines TRBV19 with TRBJ2-7; 8 positions agree with TRBD1. CDR1 is LNHDA and CDR2 is SQIVND in the germline V gene (reference sequence). The CDR3 consists of 14 residues. Germline trimming cut 5 bases from V and 3 bases from J; bases unmatched to any gene: 6. The CDR3 DNA reads TGTGCCAGTAGTGTGGACAGGGCAGGCTACGAGCAGTACTTC. As protein: CASSVDRAGYEQYF.

This clone was counted between two and nine times. The rearrangement uses TRBV7-2 and TRBJ2-4; tentative D call: TRBD1 (6 bases). Germline CDR1 reads SGHTA; CDR2 reads FQGNSA. The germline V and J ends were trimmed by 3 bases and 6 bases, with 6 bases remaining between them. This CDR3 is built from 12 residues. The CDR3 reads CASSLDRNIQYF. The CDR3 nucleotides read TGTGCCAGCAGCTTGGACAGAAACATTCAGTACTTC.

This clone has only a few counts. The J gene is TRBJ1-2, the V gene TRBV19; D uncertain. Trimming shortened V by 7 bases and J by 3 bases, and 15 bases separated the two germline ends. The CDR3 contains 14 residues. CDR1 is LNHDA, CDR2 SQIVND, per germline (reference sequence). CDR3 bases: TGTGCCAGTATCAACAAGGGTGGAGACTATGGCTACACCTTC. Translated: CASINKGGDYGYTF.

This clone was found a few times. The J gene is TRBJ2-5, the V gene TRBV12-5; 7 bases fit TRBD1. Per the germline V gene, CDR1 is LGHNT and CDR2 is FRNRAP. CDR3 length: 16 residues. V was clipped by 1 base and J by 1 base; unmatched bases: 6. CDR3: CASGLGRQGTQETQYF. CDR3 in DNA: TGTGCTAGTGGTTTGGGGCGACAGGGCACCCAAGAGACCCAGTACTTC.

CDR3 sequence reads: CASSLTSELQETQYF. The CDR3 DNA reads as TGTGCCAGCAGTCTGACTAGCGAACTCCAAGAGACCCAGTACTTC. This sequence joins TRBV6-1 and TRBJ2-5; 8 positions agree with TRBD2. This CDR3 is built from 15 residues. CDR1 and CDR2 from the germline V gene are MNHNS and SASEGT. Trimming at V came to 5 bases and at J to 1 base, leaving 6 bases not matched to a gene.

The chain has TRBV9 and TRBJ2-3, with TRBD2 matching 7 bases. The V gene's germline CDR1 is SGDLS and CDR2 YYNGEE. The CDR3 has 14 amino acids. V was clipped by 4 bases and J by 11 bases; unmatched bases: 13. CDR3: CASSLPHESGGQYF. The CDR3 nucleotides are TGTGCCAGCAGCTTACCCCACGAATCGGGGGGGCAGTATTTT.

The J gene is TRBJ2-7, the V gene TRBV7-2, with D hard to call. This CDR3 comprises 13 residues. Germline V gene sequence: CDR1 SGHTA, CDR2 FQGNSA. The V end lost 3 bases, the J end lost 0 bases, and 6 bases lay between the germline ends. This chain's CDR3 is CASSFGRSYEQYF. In DNA, the CDR3 is TGTGCCAGCAGCTTCGGGCGCTCCTACGAGCAGTACTTC. Complete variable domain (other parts from reference TRBV7-2 and TRBJ2-7): GAGVSQSPSNKVTEKGKDVELRCDPISGHTALYWYRQSLGQGLEFLIYFQGNSAPDKSGLPSDRFSAERTGGSVSTLTIQRTQQEDSAVYLCASSFGRSYEQYFGPGTRLTVT.

This clone was observed a few times. The gene calls are TRBV29-1 and TRBJ2-7; possibly TRBD1 or TRBD2 for D (5 bases each). CDR3 length: 16 amino acids. The V end was cut by 4 bases, the J end by 3 bases, with 22 bases between. Germline CDR1 reads SQVTM; CDR2 reads ANQGSEA. The CDR3 DNA reads as TGCAGCGTTGTCACACCCGAACCGGGACGGTTCTACGAGCAGTACTTC. This translates into CSVVTPEPGRFYEQYF.

This clone was observed a few times. The chain joins TRBV11-3 to TRBJ1-1; D remains unclear. The CDR3 extends over 13 amino acids. Trimming left V 5 bases short and J 4 bases short, with 11 bases between. Germline V gene lookup returns CDR1 SGHNT and CDR2 YENEEA. CDR3 coding DNA: TGTGCCAGCAGCCTCGGACGGGGCACTGAAGCTTTCTTT. This gives the protein CASSLGRGTEAFF.

This clone turned up a few times. The chain has TRBV30 and TRBJ1-2, with D possibly TRBD1 on 5 matching bases. The V gene lost 4 bases and the J gene lost 5 bases, with 11 bases spanning the gap. The germline V gene has CDR1 GTSNPN and CDR2 SVGIG (reference sequence). The CDR3 is made up of 12 amino acids. The CDR3 coding sequence is TGTGCCTGGACAGGGTTCGGGTATGGCTACACCTTC. It codes for CAWTGFGYGYTF.

The V gene is TRBV7-9, the J gene TRBJ1-2, with D hard to call. The CDR3 is 13 residues long. V shed 2 bases and J shed 8 bases, with 12 bases lying between them. CDR1 and CDR2 from the germline V gene are SEHNR and FQNEAQ (reference sequence). In DNA, the CDR3 is TGTGCCAGCAGCTTATTCGTGGCCGACGGCTACACCTTC. This translates into CASSLFVADGYTF.

The table lists this clone with a few counts. This chain connects TRBV4-2 to TRBJ2-5; no firm D call. Between the trimmed V and J ends, which lost 5 bases and 4 bases, there was a span of 8 bases. The length of the CDR3 is 12 residues. The germline gives CDR1 LGHNA, CDR2 YNFKEQ. CDR3 sequence reads: CASSGVGETQYF. CDR3 DNA: TGTGCCAGCAGCGGTGTGGGAGAGACCCAGTACTTC.

This clone was counted only a few times. The rearrangement uses TRBV30 and TRBJ2-7; 7 positions match TRBD1. This CDR3 comprises 15 residues. The V gene's germline CDR1 is GTSNPN and CDR2 SVGIG (reference sequence). V was clipped by 1 base and J by 7 bases; unmatched bases: 13. DNA of the CDR3: TGTGCCTGGAGTGGATTCAGGGGACAGAACAAAGAGCAGTACTTC. It translates to CAWSGFRGQNKEQYF. Using reference TRBV30 and TRBJ2-7 for the parts outside the CDR3, the full variable domain is SQTIHQWPATLVQPVGSPLSLECTVEGTSNPNLYWYRQAAGRGLQLLFYSVGIGQISSEVPQNLSASRPQDRQFILSSKKLLLSDSGFYLCAWSGFRGQNKEQYFGPGTRLTVT.

This clone was counted between two and nine times. Written as DNA, the CDR3 is TGCAGCGCGAGACAGACGAACACTGAAGCTTTCTTT. It yields the protein CSARQTNTEAFF. The chain carries TRBV29-1 and TRBJ1-1, with D perhaps TRBD1 (5 bases). The CDR3 is 12 residues long. Germline assignment: CDR1 SQVTM and CDR2 ANQGSEA. V was trimmed by 7 bases and J by 1 base, leaving 10 bases between them.

This clone appeared a few times. The J gene is TRBJ2-1, the V gene TRBV28; TRBD2 matches at 12 bases. This CDR3 has 19 residues. V trimming: 4 bases; J trimming: 0 bases; junction bases outside the gene matches: 10. Per the germline V gene, CDR1 is MDHEN and CDR2 is SYDVKM. CDR3 nucleotide sequence: TGTGCCAGCAGTTGGCCCAAACTAGCGGGGGGCCGCTCCTACAATGAGCAGTTCTTC. Its protein is CASSWPKLAGGRSYNEQFF.

This chain uses TRBV6-1 with TRBJ1-2, with D maybe TRBD1 (6 bases). V dropped 5 bases and J dropped 8 bases, with 12 bases sitting between them. The germline V gene has CDR1 MNHNS and CDR2 SASEGT. CDR3 length: 12 amino acids. The CDR3 nucleotides read TGTGCCAGCAGTTATACAGGGAACGGCTACACCTTC. As protein: CASSYTGNGYTF.

This clone was seen once. This chain uses TRBV9 with TRBJ2-3; possibly TRBD1 or TRBD2 for D (5 bases each). CDR3 length: 15 amino acids. Germline V gene sequence: CDR1 SGDLS, CDR2 YYNGEE. Trimming left V 4 bases short and J 0 bases short, with 12 bases between. Written as DNA, the CDR3 is TGTGCCAGCAGCCTTCGGGACGCAAGCACAGATACGCAGTATTTT. Protein sequence: CASSLRDASTDTQYF. Supplemented by reference TRBV9 and TRBJ2-3, the full variable domain reads DSGVTQTPKHLITATGQRVTLRCSPRSGDLSVYWYQQSLDQGLQFLIQYYNGEERAKGNILERFSAQQFPDLHSELNLSSLELGDSALYFCASSLRDASTDTQYFGPGTRLTVL.

This clone was seen more than once but under ten times. This may stem from a read error, because a much larger clone lies one nucleotide away. The genes are TRBV5-8 and TRBJ2-3, with no clear D. Between the trimmed V and J ends, which lost 2 bases and 4 bases, there was a span of 2 bases. This CDR3 spans 11 amino acids. Germline lookup yields CDR1 SGHTS and CDR2 YDEGEE. The CDR3 sequence is CASSLADTQYF. The CDR3 DNA follows: TGTGCCAGCAGCTTAGCAGATACGCAGTATTTT.

The chain combines TRBV9 with TRBJ1-2; D is uncertain. Germline assignment: CDR1 SGDLS and CDR2 YYNGEE. V shed 6 bases and J shed 2 bases, with 5 bases lying between them. The CDR3 has 11 residues. The CDR3 DNA follows: TGTGCCAGCAATTCCAACTATGGCTACACCTTC. Protein product: CASNSNYGYTF.

Written as DNA, the CDR3 is TGTGCCAGCAGCGCCACGGGGGTCGACACCGGGGAGCTGTTTTTT. Its protein product is CASSATGVDTGELFF. The rearrangement joins TRBV9 to TRBJ2-2; maybe TRBD2 (6 bases). V dropped 3 bases and J dropped 3 bases, with 12 bases sitting between them. This CDR3 region has 15 residues. CDR1 SGDLS and CDR2 YYNGEE come from the germline V gene.

This clone was seen only a few times. This chain joins TRBV4-3 and TRBJ2-7, with a tentative D call TRBD2 (5 bases). Trimming left V 0 bases short and J 3 bases short, with 9 bases between. Germline V gene lookup returns CDR1 LGHNA and CDR2 YSLEER. This CDR3 contains 14 residues. Written as DNA, the CDR3 is TGCGCCAGCAGCCAAGATCGGGGATACTACGAGCAGTACTTC. Its translation is CASSQDRGYYEQYF.